Presented here are 9 T cell receptor beta chains from one specimen sequenced in a study of early T cells in non-severe SARS-CoV-2 infection. TCRdb redid the calling of the 5' RACE reads with MiXCR, one entry per CDR3 protein. This repertoire shows about 98,000 distinct CDR3 sequences, roughly 9.6% found once; its top ten account for 4.5% to 5.5%. Sequenced: whole blood. These receptors all stem from an adult who was a healthcare worker with PCR-confirmed SARS-CoV-2 infection or an uninfected control (not recorded which).

This clonotype was detected many times. The chain joins TRBV7-9 to TRBJ2-4, with a weak D call TRBD2 (5 bases). Deletions cut 3 bases from V and 3 bases from J, with 9 bases between. The CDR3 contains 14 residues. The germline V gene has CDR1 SEHNR and CDR2 FQNEAQ (reference sequence). Written as DNA, the CDR3 is TGTGCCAGCAGCTTTCCCGGAGGCAAAAACATTCAGTACTTC. Translating it yields CASSFPGGKNIQYF.

This clonotype was counted ten times or more. V usage is TRBV5-4 and J usage is TRBJ2-7; the D gene is possibly TRBD1 (7 bases). This CDR3 has 16 residues. Trimming removed 4 bases from V and 6 bases from J, with 23 bases in between. Looked up from germline, CDR1 is SGHNT and CDR2 is YYREEE (reference sequence). Here the CDR3 DNA reads TGTGCCAGCAGCCCCCCCAGGGGGGCATCGACCACCGAGCAGTACTTC. This encodes CASSPPRGASTTEQYF.

About this clonotype: Since a much larger clone is just one base distant, this may be a read error. The chain uses TRBV3-1 and TRBJ1-2; 7 bases are shared with TRBD1. The CDR3 is 14 residues long. V dropped 6 bases and J dropped 0; count of bases not matched to a gene: 4. The germline V gene encodes CDR1 LGHDT and CDR2 YNNKEL (reference sequence). In DNA form, the CDR3 reads TGTGCCAGCAGGTCGCAGGGGGCTAACTATGGCTACACCTTC. Translated: CASRSQGANYGYTF.

This clonotype was counted many times. V is TRBV12-3 or TRBV12-4 and J is TRBJ2-5; no reliable D call. The V and J ends lost 4 bases and 1 base respectively, with 19 bases between them. The CDR3 is made up of 17 amino acids. This CDR3 is CASSSTYSPATQETQYF. The DNA of the CDR3 is TGTGCCAGCAGTTCCACATACTCCCCCGCGACCCAAGAGACCCAGTACTTC.

This clonotype came up many times. This chain links TRBV28 with TRBJ2-7; 12 nucleotides agree with TRBD2. Germline loops: CDR1 MDHEN, CDR2 SYDVKM. J gave up 3 bases and V 6 bases, and 6 bases lay outside the gene matches. This CDR3 region has 15 residues. CDR3: CASSPRTSGNYEQYF. CDR3 nucleotide sequence: TGTGCCAGCAGCCCGAGGACTAGCGGGAACTACGAGCAGTACTTC.

The table lists this clonotype with a few counts. The chain employs TRBV7-2 and TRBJ2-5, with a tentative D call TRBD2 (6 bases). Germline CDR1 is SGHTA and CDR2 is FQGNSA. Trimming stripped 5 bases from V and 1 base from J, with 11 bases between. The CDR3 spans 14 residues. Here the CDR3 reads CASSPRDFQETQYF. DNA for the CDR3: TGTGCCAGCAGCCCCCGGGACTTCCAAGAGACCCAGTACTTC.

This clonotype occurred a few times. The V call is TRBV6-5, the J call TRBJ2-5; 10 bases line up with TRBD2. V dropped 2 bases and J dropped 10; count of bases not matched to a gene: 4. This CDR3 comprises 13 residues. Germline CDR1 is MNHEY and CDR2 is SVGAGI. This CDR3 reads CASSYASGGGQYF. Written as DNA, the CDR3 is TGTGCCAGCAGTTACGCTAGCGGGGGTGGCCAGTACTTC.

The J gene is TRBJ2-7, the V gene TRBV20-1; 7 nucleotides match TRBD1. V lost 3 bases to trimming and J lost 5 bases; unmatched junction nucleotides: 7. The CDR3 runs 13 residues. Per the germline V gene, CDR1 is DFQATT and CDR2 is SNEGSKA (reference sequence). The CDR3 region is CSASGQGQNEQYF. CDR3 nucleotides: TGCAGTGCTAGCGGGCAGGGACAGAACGAGCAGTACTTC.

The V gene is TRBV6-6, the J gene TRBJ1-1; tentative D call: TRBD1 (5 bases). V dropped 4 bases and J dropped 11 bases, with 14 bases sitting between them. The CDR3 covers 12 residues. CDR1 is MNHNY and CDR2 is SVGAGI in the germline V gene (reference sequence). CDR3 DNA sequence: TGTGCCAGCAGTTTTAGCGAGGGGAATGCTTTCTTT. Its protein is CASSFSEGNAFF.